Following are 8 T cell receptor beta chains from one sample sequenced in a study of blood T cell repertoires in COVID-19. Sequencing was performed with immunoSEQ multiplex PCR; in TCRdb, only in-frame clones are kept and a portion is missing. The sample consists of around 94,000 clones, approximately 90% of them appearing once. Sequencing input: peripheral blood. The receptors shown here come from a man between 50 and 59 years old with active COVID-19.

The chain combines TRBV6-5 with TRBJ2-5, with TRBD2 as a possible D gene (5 bases). The CDR3 has 16 residues. CDR1 is MNHEY, CDR2 SVGAGI, per germline. V gave up 0 bases and J gave up 2 bases, with 13 bases separating them. CDR3 in amino acids: CASSYSGLASQETQYF. As DNA, the CDR3 is TGTGCCAGCAGTTACTCGGGTTTAGCGTCACAAGAGACCCAGTACTTC.

In its sample, this clone was seen once. The chain links TRBV7-8 to TRBJ1-5, with a weak D call TRBD1 (5 bases). V lost 7 bases to trimming and J lost 3 bases, with 13 bases between them. The CDR3 has 14 amino acids. The germline V gene encodes CDR1 SGHVS and CDR2 FQNEAQ. Here the CDR3 DNA reads TGTGCCAGCACCCAAGGGGTGATCAATCAGCCCCAGCATTTT. It specifies CASTQGVINQPQHF.

The V and J genes are TRBV7-2 and TRBJ2-5; D ambiguous. V was pared by 5 bases and J by 7 bases, with 17 bases between. The germline CDR1 and CDR2 sequences are SGHTA and FQGNSA. The CDR3 contains 14 residues. CDR3 region: CASSRGTSLGTQYF. The DNA for the CDR3 is TGTGCCAGCAGCCGCGGCACGAGTTTGGGGACCCAGTACTTC.

DNA for the CDR3: TGTGCCAGCAGGAACAGGACAACCCTACCTAACACCGGGGAGCTGTTTTTT. Its protein is CASRNRTTLPNTGELFF. The chain recombines TRBV7-9 with TRBJ2-2, with a weak D call TRBD1 (5 bases). The CDR3 extends over 17 amino acids. The germline V gene has CDR1 SEHNR and CDR2 FQNEAQ (reference sequence). Trimming stripped 6 bases from V and 2 bases from J, with 19 bases between. Full variable domain (remainder filled in from reference TRBV7-9 and TRBJ2-2): DTGVSQNPRHKITKRGQNVTFRCDPISEHNRLYWYRQTLGQGPEFLTYFQNEAQLEKSRLLSDRFSAERPKGSFSTLEIQRTEQGDSAMYLCASRNRTTLPNTGELFFGEGSRLTVL.

The rearrangement uses TRBV5-6 and TRBJ1-2; the D is unclear. Trimming shortened V by 1 base and J by 4 bases, and 17 bases separated the two germline ends. Germline lookup yields CDR1 SGHDT and CDR2 YYEEEE. The CDR3 runs to 16 residues. CDR3 coding DNA: TGTGCCAGCAGCTTGCGTGGTTTTAGTACAGTCTATGGCTACACCTTC. Protein: CASSLRGFSTVYGYTF. Filled out from reference TRBV5-6 and TRBJ1-2, the complete variable domain reads DAGVTQSPTHLIKTRGQQVTLRCSPKSGHDTVSWYQQALGQGPQFIFQYYEEEERQRGNFPDRFSGHQFPNYSSELNVNALLLGDSALYLCASSLRGFSTVYGYTFGSGTRLTVV.

A few counts support this clone. The chain recombines TRBV6-5 with TRBJ1-5; no clear D gene. The CDR3 consists of 12 residues. Germline CDR1 MNHEY, CDR2 SVGAGI. V lost 6 bases and J lost 2, with 5 bases in between. The DNA for the CDR3 is TGTGCCAGCAGGGCGGGCAATCAGCCCCAGCATTTT. Translation gives CASRAGNQPQHF.

The chain links TRBV3-1 (or the pseudogene TRBV3-2) to TRBJ1-2; no reliable D call. The V gene's germline CDR1 is LGHDT and CDR2 YNNKEL (reference sequence). The CDR3 totals 14 residues. Trimming stripped 2 bases from V and 0 bases from J, with 7 bases between. The CDR3 bases are TGTGCCAGCAGCCAATACGGGGCTAACTATGGCTACACCTTC. Its protein is CASSQYGANYGYTF.

The chain uses TRBV11-3 and TRBJ2-1, with a tentative D call TRBD2 (5 bases). Per germline, CDR1 SGHNT and CDR2 YENEEA. Trimming shortened V by 0 bases and J by 9 bases, and 12 bases separated the two germline ends. The CDR3 covers 14 residues. This chain's CDR3 is CASSLDFIRGEQFF. In nucleotides, the CDR3 is TGTGCCAGCAGCTTAGACTTTATCCGGGGTGAGCAGTTCTTC. Looking up the rest from reference TRBV11-3 and TRBJ2-1 gives the full variable domain: EAGVVQSPRYKIIEKKQPVAFWCNPISGHNTLYWYLQNLGQGPELLIRYENEEAVDDSQLPKDRFSAERLKGVDSTLKIQPAELGDSAVYLCASSLDFIRGEQFFGPGTRLTVL.